These 11 T cell receptor beta chains were sequenced from one sample in a study of T cell clonality in common variable immunodeficiency. Profiling relied on immunoSEQ multiplex PCR, and the TCRdb table lists in-frame clones only, not all of them. The specimen has about 52,000 clones, none found just once. The sample consisted of peripheral blood mononuclear cells. Receptors originate from a person aged 18 to 75 in good health.

This clone was counted at least ten times. The CDR3 extends 3 residues past the end of the read, so its final part is completed from the germline J gene. This sequence joins TRBV28 and TRBJ2-3; 8 nucleotides line up with TRBD2. The CDR3 has 15 amino acids. Trimming cost V 7 bases and J 6 bases; bases outside gene matches: 12. CDR1 is MDHEN and CDR2 is SYDVKM in the germline V gene. Incomplete CDR3 DNA: TGTGCCAGCACGCATCCAGCGGGAGATCTCGATACG. Residues: CASTHPAGDLDT. The full CDR3 reads CASTHPAGDLDTQYF.

This clone turned up a few times. The sequence runs out 3 residues before the end of the CDR3; the remainder is reconstructed from the germline J gene. The chain joins TRBV5-1 to TRBJ2-5; TRBD2 might be the D (6 bases). The V gene's germline CDR1 is SGHRS and CDR2 YFSETQ. The CDR3 covers 13 residues. The V gene lost 2 bases and the J gene lost 2 bases, with 7 bases spanning the gap. Incomplete CDR3 DNA: TGCGCCAGCAGCTTCGGGGGTCAAGAGACC. Amino acid sequence: CASSFGGQET. The full CDR3 reads CASSFGGQETQYF.

In this sample, this clone turned up many times. With the read ending 3 residues before the CDR3 end, the germline J gene is used to fill in that end. V usage is TRBV5-1 and J usage is TRBJ1-1; a weak D match, TRBD1 (6 bases). The CDR3 consists of 15 residues. Trimming cost V 4 bases and J 7 bases, with 20 bases left between them. Per the germline V gene, CDR1 is SGHRS and CDR2 is YFSETQ. CDR3 DNA (partial): TGCGCCAGCAGCGGAAGGACAGAAGGAGGCCTTGAA. It yields the protein CASSGRTEGGLE. The entire CDR3 sequence reads CASSGRTEGGLEAFF.

This clone was observed at least ten times. The DNA ends 3 residues before the CDR3 does, and the rest of the CDR3 is filled in from the germline J gene. The genes are TRBV5-1 and TRBJ2-5, with D perhaps TRBD2 (6 bases). The CDR3 sequence is 13 residues long. V gave up 4 bases and J gave up 4 bases, with 11 bases separating them. CDR1 is SGHRS and CDR2 is YFSETQ in the germline V gene. The covered CDR3 bases are TGCGCCAGCAGCACGGCGGGGCCAGAGACC. Protein: CASSTAGPET. The whole CDR3 sequence reads CASSTAGPETQYF.

This clone was seen only a few times. The read ends 3 residues before the CDR3 terminus; that terminus is restored from the germline J gene. J is TRBJ1-4 and V is TRBV7-2; the match to TRBD1 covers 9 bases. This CDR3 comprises 14 residues. CDR1 and CDR2 (germline): SGHTA, FQGNSA. The J segment lost 8 bases and the V segment lost 5 bases, leaving 6 bases of the junction unmatched. CDR3 sequence: CASSLDRGWEKLFF. The part of the CDR3 DNA that was read is TGTGCCAGCAGCCTGGACAGGGGCTGGGAAAAA.

This clone came up a few times. This CDR3 is CASSLSGASYNDYTF. The covered CDR3 bases are TGTGCCAGCAGCTTAAGCGGGGCTTCCTACAATGAC. The chain couples TRBV7-3 to TRBJ1-2; a weak D match, TRBD1 (5 bases). With the read ending 3 residues before the CDR3 end, the germline J gene is used to fill in that end. The CDR3 is 15 residues long. Germline V gene sequence: CDR1 SGHTA, CDR2 FQGTGA. Looking up the rest from reference TRBV7-3 and TRBJ1-2 gives the full variable domain: GAGVSQTPSNKVTEKGKYVELRCDPISGHTALYWYRQSLGQGPEFLIYFQGTGAADDSGLPNDRFFAVRPEGSVSTLKIQRTERGDSAVYLCASSLSGASYNDYTFGSGTRLTVV.

This clone was seen repeatedly, ten times or more. The missing CDR3 end, 3 residues past where the read stops, is filled in from the germline J gene. The V gene is TRBV7-2, the J gene TRBJ2-3; 10 bases line up with TRBD2. Germline CDR1 and CDR2: SGHTA and FQGNSA. This CDR3 has 15 residues. J lost 6 bases, V lost 1 base, and 4 bases had no gene match. CDR3 DNA, as far as it was read: TGTGCCAGCAGCTTAGGTAGCGGGGGGAAGGATACG. Protein: CASSLGSGGKDT. The whole CDR3 sequence is CASSLGSGGKDTQYF.

About this clone itself: The read finishes 3 residues shy of the CDR3 end, and the germline J gene is used to complete it. The V gene is TRBV7-2, the J gene TRBJ2-7; TRBD2 might be the D (6 bases). The CDR3 consists of 15 residues. Germline CDR1 and CDR2: SGHTA and FQGNSA. V was trimmed by 4 bases and J by 4 bases, leaving 17 bases between them. Partial CDR3 DNA: TGTGCCAGCAGCTCCGGGGAGGCAGAGGGATACGAG. Translation gives CASSSGEAEGYE. The full CDR3 protein reads CASSSGEAEGYEQYF.

As to this clone: The read comes to an end 3 residues before the CDR3 does, leaving the germline J gene to fill in the end. The chain is built from TRBV2 and TRBJ2-2; D is undetermined. This CDR3 has 13 residues. Germline-derived CDR1 and CDR2 are SNHLY and FYNNEI. V lost 10 bases and J 3 bases, leaving 12 bases between the germline ends. CDR3 in amino acids: CATLGRDTGELFF. Incomplete CDR3 DNA: TGTGCCACCCTAGGCAGAGACACCGGGGAG.

The sample holds many counts of this clone. The read comes to an end 3 residues before the CDR3 does, leaving the germline J gene to fill in the end. V usage is TRBV18 and J usage is TRBJ2-7; 8 positions agree with TRBD1. V shed 4 bases, J shed 2 bases, and the junction held 1 base outside the gene matches. Germline V gene data show CDR1 as KGHSH and CDR2 as LQKENI. The CDR3 loop spans 13 amino acids. The covered CDR3 bases are TGTGCCAGCTCACGGGGACAGGCCTACGAG. This gives the protein CASSRGQAYE. The entire CDR3 protein is CASSRGQAYEQYF.

This clone occurred many times. The read halts 3 residues ahead of the CDR3 end, with the missing end drawn from the germline J gene. V usage is TRBV7-3 and J usage is TRBJ2-6, with TRBD1 matching 8 bases. The V gene end was trimmed by 4 bases and the J gene end by 2 bases; junction bases not matched to a gene: 7. From germline, CDR1 is SGHTA and CDR2 FQGTGA. The CDR3 consists of 17 residues. CDR3 loop: CASSSLQGEAGANVLTF. CDR3 bases read: TGTGCCAGCAGCTCATTACAGGGGGAAGCTGGGGCCAACGTC.